Listed here are 21 T cell receptor beta chains from one sample, sequenced in a study of CD8 T cells in Susac syndrome. Random hexamers primed reverse transcription of 0.5 to 1 ug RNA. MiXCR, run by TCRdb on the immunoSEQ multiplex PCR reads, gives a single entry per CDR3 protein. The sample includes about 200,000 distinct CDR3 sequences, approximately 90% seen only once; the top ten take about 0.12%. Sequences were obtained from CD8+ T cells from PBMCs. The receptors originated from a human donor with multiple sclerosis.

V gene TRBV7-8 combines with J gene TRBJ2-5; maybe TRBD2 (5 bases). V was pared by 4 bases and J by 3 bases, with 12 bases between. Per germline, CDR1 SGHVS and CDR2 FQNEAQ. The CDR3 has 14 amino acids. CDR3 sequence (DNA): TGTGCCAGCAGCTATGAGGGCCCAGAAGAGACCCAGTACTTC. Its protein product is CASSYEGPEETQYF.

The chain joins TRBV7-9 to TRBJ1-5; 8 bases align to TRBD1. The germline CDR1 and CDR2 sequences are SEHNR and FQNEAQ (reference sequence). Trimming at V came to 5 bases and at J to 6 bases, leaving 9 bases not matched to a gene. The CDR3 spans 15 residues. The CDR3 here is CASSLAQGAGQPQHF. CDR3 coding DNA: TGTGCCAGCAGCCTGGCTCAGGGGGCGGGTCAGCCCCAGCATTTT. Full variable domain (remainder filled in from reference TRBV7-9 and TRBJ1-5): DTGVSQNPRHKITKRGQNVTFRCDPISEHNRLYWYRQTLGQGPEFLTYFQNEAQLEKSRLLSDRFSAERPKGSFSTLEIQRTEQGDSAMYLCASSLAQGAGQPQHFGDGTRLSIL.

The chain combines TRBV7-6 with TRBJ1-4; TRBD1 might be the D (5 bases). Trimming cost V 3 bases and J 11 bases, with 10 bases left between them. Germline assignment: CDR1 SGHVS and CDR2 FNYEAQ. This CDR3 has 12 amino acids. CDR3 loop: CASSFGAGKLFF. The CDR3 DNA reads TGTGCCAGCAGCTTCGGGGCAGGGAAACTGTTTTTT.

The rearrangement joins TRBV4-3 to TRBJ2-2; D uncertain. CDR1 and CDR2 from the germline V gene are LGHNA and YSLEER. The CDR3 loop spans 16 amino acids. V lost 4 bases and J lost 7, with 19 bases in between. The CDR3 DNA is TGCGCCAGCAGCCCCTCGACGGTGTATGGGGACGGGGAGCTGTTTTTT. As protein: CASSPSTVYGDGELFF.

CDR3 nucleotides: TGCAGCGTGGGGGAGGAGTTGGATACGCAGTATTTT. Protein product: CSVGEELDTQYF. V is TRBV29-1 and J is TRBJ2-3; possible D gene TRBD2, 6 bases. The CDR3 spans 12 residues. CDR1 and CDR2 (germline): SQVTM, ANQGSEA. V was trimmed by 6 bases and J by 6 bases, leaving 13 bases between them.

The chain uses TRBV29-1 and TRBJ2-1; D gene ambiguous. CDR3 length: 12 amino acids. The germline V gene encodes CDR1 SQVTM and CDR2 ANQGSEA. Trimming stripped 4 bases from V and 7 bases from J, with 11 bases between. The CDR3: CSVVWPANEQFF. CDR3 sequence (DNA): TGCAGCGTTGTATGGCCCGCAAATGAGCAGTTCTTC.

This clonotype was counted once. Because the CDR3's place on the DNA is in doubt, the DNA is left out and the CDR3 is given as listed by TCRdb. This chain joins TRBV7-5 and TRBJ2-7; TRBD2, the D gene given by the table, was not confirmed from the DNA. TRBV7-5 is shown as a pseudogene. The CDR3 sequence runs 15 residues, both termini included. This CDR3 is CISVPEAWRAAKQYF.

The V gene is TRBV13, the J gene TRBJ2-1; 7 bases line up with TRBD2. Germline CDR1 is PRHDT and CDR2 is FYEKMQ (reference sequence). V shed 5 bases, J shed 4 bases, and the junction held 11 bases outside the gene matches. The CDR3 has 16 residues. CDR3: CASSAPGVGGYNEQFF. The CDR3 DNA follows: TGTGCCAGCAGCGCCCCCGGGGTGGGGGGGTACAATGAGCAGTTCTTC.

J is TRBJ1-1 and V is TRBV27; weak D call: TRBD1 (6 bases). This CDR3 contains 14 residues. Germline-derived CDR1 and CDR2 are MNHEY and SMNVEV (reference sequence). Between the trimmed V and J ends, which lost 1 base and 8 bases, there was a span of 14 bases. The CDR3 sequence: CASSLWAGVTEAFF. The DNA for the CDR3 is TGTGCCAGCAGTTTATGGGCAGGGGTCACCGAAGCTTTCTTT.

The chain carries TRBV20-1 and TRBJ2-7; maybe TRBD2 (6 bases). V was clipped by 3 bases and J by 4 bases, with 13 bases between them. CDR3 length: 13 residues. The V gene's germline CDR1 is DFQATT and CDR2 SNEGSKA (reference sequence). The CDR3: CSARSSGYYEQYF. CDR3 coding DNA: TGCAGTGCTAGGTCCAGCGGGTATTACGAGCAGTACTTC.

V gene TRBV7-6 combines with J gene TRBJ2-6; perhaps TRBD2 as D (7 bases). CDR3 length: 17 residues. Germline V gene data show CDR1 as SGHVS and CDR2 as FNYEAQ. The ends were cut back, 5 bases at V and 4 bases at J, with 18 bases in the middle. CDR3 nucleotides: TGTGCCAGCAGCATAAGGAGGGGGGGAACCGGGGCCAACGTCCTGACTTTC. Translated: CASSIRRGGTGANVLTF.

This clonotype was observed a handful of times. The CDR3 protein is CSVQGNDGYTF. In nucleotides, the CDR3 is TGCAGCGTGCAGGGAAACGATGGCTACACCTTC. The V call is TRBV29-1, the J call TRBJ1-2; a weak D match, TRBD1 (5 bases). CDR3 length: 11 residues. Germline CDR1 and CDR2: SQVTM and ANQGSEA. With 6 bases removed from V and 6 bases from J, the gap between germline ends came to 11 bases.

This chain links TRBV21-1 with TRBJ2-7. TRBV21-1 is marked as a pseudogene. The CDR3 has 13 residues. CDR3 sequence reads: CASSKARTYEQYF. CDR3 bases: TGTGCCAGCAGCAAAGCCAGGACCTACGAGCAGTACTTC.

V and J are TRBV19 and TRBJ2-1, with TRBD2 matching over 12 bases. Unmatched junction bases numbered 6, after V lost 5 bases and J lost 4 bases. CDR1 is LNHDA, CDR2 SQIVND, per germline (reference sequence). This CDR3 has 16 amino acids. CDR3 nucleotide sequence: TGTGCCAGTAGTCAAACTAGCGGGGGGCGATACAATGAGCAGTTCTTC. As protein: CASSQTSGGRYNEQFF.

This CDR3 reads CASSEDPGPPEGYTF. The CDR3 DNA is TGCGCCAGCAGTGAGGATCCGGGGCCCCCCGAGGGCTACACCTTC. This sequence joins TRBV10-2 and TRBJ1-2; weak D call: TRBD1 (5 bases). CDR1 is WSHSY, CDR2 SAAADI, per germline. The CDR3 runs 15 residues. Deletions cut 2 bases from V and 8 bases from J, with 18 bases between.

The rearrangement links TRBV9 to TRBJ2-3; D is unresolved. Per germline, CDR1 SGDLS and CDR2 YYNGEE. The CDR3 covers 15 residues. V gave up 0 bases and J gave up 4 bases, with 12 bases separating them. The CDR3 DNA is TGTGCCAGCAGCGTAGCCGGTCTGTCCGCAGATACGCAGTATTTT. This gives the protein CASSVAGLSADTQYF.

This chain connects TRBV5-1 to TRBJ2-7; 11 bases are a match to TRBD2. CDR1 is SGHRS, CDR2 YFSETQ, per germline. The CDR3 length is 18 residues. The ends lost 0 bases at V and 0 bases at J; junction bases unmatched: 8. The DNA for the CDR3 is TGCGCCAGCAGCTTGGTGGGACTAGCGGAGCCGAGCTCCTACGAGCAGTACTTC. Amino acid sequence: CASSLVGLAEPSSYEQYF. The variable domain in full, with the rest retrieved from reference TRBV5-1 and TRBJ2-7, is KAGVTQTPRYLIKTRGQQVTLSCSPISGHRSVSWYQQTPGQGLQFLFEYFSETQRNKGNFPGRFSGRQFSNSRSEMNVSTLELGDSALYLCASSLVGLAEPSSYEQYFGPGTRLTVT.

The chain carries TRBV7-2 and TRBJ2-5; D unresolved. Germline V gene data show CDR1 as SGHTA and CDR2 as FQGNSA. The CDR3 runs to 17 residues. V gave up 1 base and J gave up 0 bases, with 15 bases separating them. The CDR3 spells CASSLEGPLLYQETQYF. CDR3 DNA sequence: TGTGCCAGCAGCTTAGAGGGCCCTCTATTGTACCAAGAGACCCAGTACTTC.

The chain has TRBV21-1 and TRBJ2-4; TRBD1 is the table's D call and was not checked against the DNA. TRBV21-1 is a pseudogene locus. This CDR3 contains 17 residues. The chain's CDR3 is CASSARQGDLAKNIQYF. The CDR3 DNA sequence: TGTGCCAGCAGCGCCCGACAGGGGGACCTAGCCAAAAACATTCAGTACTTC.

This chain joins TRBV30 and TRBJ1-1; D gene uncertain. Trimming shortened V by 0 bases and J by 0 bases, and 11 bases separated the two germline ends. In germline, CDR1 is GTSNPN, CDR2 SVGIG (reference sequence). This CDR3 is 15 amino acids long. As DNA, the CDR3 is TGTGCCTGGAGTGTAGATCTGTTCATGAACACTGAAGCTTTCTTT. Amino acids: CAWSVDLFMNTEAFF.

J is TRBJ2-2 and V is TRBV12-3 or TRBV12-4; 10 bases are a match to TRBD2. The CDR3 runs to 16 residues. The ends lost 5 bases at V and 3 bases at J; junction bases unmatched: 6. For the CDR3, the DNA is TGTGCCAGCAGTCCGCAGCGGGGGGGCTACACCGGGGAGCTGTTTTTT. Translated: CASSPQRGGYTGELFF.